The present T cell receptor (beta chain) was sequenced within a study of cytomegalovirus exposure and HLA in healthy donors. Researchers ran the PCR with 60 Vbeta and 13 Jbeta primers. Using immunoSEQ multiplex PCR, the repertoire was profiled, and TCRdb retains in-frame clones only, with some absent. The sample yields 150,000 to 200,000 clones, around three quarters seen once. General study findings and limits: The study had only CMV serostatus as immune exposure information. Later work showed greater clonal expansion in HLA-associated TCR beta chains than in equally common others. Rare TCR sequences predominated, though certain public TCRs were found in many donors. Sequencing depth roughly uniform across donors was assumed in presence/absence analyses.

CDR1 PRHDT and CDR2 FYEKMQ come from the germline V gene (reference sequence). The V and J ends lost 6 bases and 5 bases, in that order; junction bases with no gene match: 7. The CDR3 spans 15 residues. With respect to this clone: Its antigen is not identified.

The rearrangement links TRBV13 to TRBJ2-1; TRBD2 aligns across 10 bases. This sequence originates from a man aged 35 to 55 in good health and CMV-seronegative. Sequenced sample: PBMCs. The CDR3 is CASRPLAGANNEQFF. The CDR3 DNA is TGTGCCAGCAGACCGCTAGCGGGGGCGAACAATGAGCAGTTCTTC.